The present T cell receptor beta chain was sequenced within a study of T-cell memory formation after mild COVID-19. TCRdb passed the 5' RACE reads through MiXCR, listing each CDR3 protein once. This sample has about 470,000 distinct CDR3 sequences, with over 15% found just once. This clonotype has a handful of counts. The CDR3 sequence is 15 residues long. Germline assignment: CDR1 MNHNY and CDR2 SVGAGI (reference sequence). With V trimmed by 8 bases and J by 2 bases, 8 bases remained unmatched. Sample: PBMCs or a T cell subset sorted from them (not recorded which). This sequence originates from an adult woman who had mild COVID-19 (a few samples of this study predate the infection). Cell type and time point are not known. V is TRBV6-6 and J is TRBJ2-2, with TRBD1 matching over 7 bases. CDR3 DNA: TGTGCCAGCCGTTCCGGGACAGCTAACACCGGGGAGCTGTTTTTT. This gives the protein CASRSGTANTGELFF.